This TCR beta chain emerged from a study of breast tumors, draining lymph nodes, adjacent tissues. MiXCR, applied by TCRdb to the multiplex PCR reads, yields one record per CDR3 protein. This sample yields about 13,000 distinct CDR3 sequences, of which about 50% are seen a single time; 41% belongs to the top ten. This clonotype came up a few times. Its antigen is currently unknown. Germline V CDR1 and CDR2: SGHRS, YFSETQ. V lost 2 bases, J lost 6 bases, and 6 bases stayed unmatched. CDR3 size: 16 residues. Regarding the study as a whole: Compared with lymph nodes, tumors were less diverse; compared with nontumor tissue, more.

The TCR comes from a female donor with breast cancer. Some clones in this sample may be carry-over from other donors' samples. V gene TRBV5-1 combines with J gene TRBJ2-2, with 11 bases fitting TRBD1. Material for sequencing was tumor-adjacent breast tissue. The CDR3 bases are TGCGCCAGCAGCTTAGGGACAGGGGGTCTCTCCGGGGAGCTGTTTTTT. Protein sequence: CASSLGTGGLSGELFF. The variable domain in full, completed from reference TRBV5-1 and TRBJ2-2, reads KAGVTQTPRYLIKTRGQQVTLSCSPISGHRSVSWYQQTPGQGLQFLFEYFSETQRNKGNFPGRFSGRQFSNSRSEMNVSTLELGDSALYLCASSLGTGGLSGELFFGEGSRLTVL.